The next 21 T cell receptor beta chains were all read from a single sample in a study of identical twins. TCRdb reprocessed the 5' RACE reads via MiXCR and lists one record per CDR3 protein. This sample carries 500,000 to 600,000 distinct CDR3 sequences, 20% to 25% of them seen once, and the ten largest clones take around 0.9%. The same sample was also studied in work on T cells expressing NK-cell markers.

Sequencing used CD4+ T cells sorted from blood. These receptors were collected from a woman aged 18-29 years in good health.

The chain uses TRBV20-1 and TRBJ1-2; D remains unclear. V dropped 3 bases and J dropped 7 bases, with 15 bases sitting between them. The germline CDR1 and CDR2 sequences are DFQATT and SNEGSKA (reference sequence). This CDR3 spans 13 amino acids. This CDR3 reads CSARSLLAGGYTF. CDR3 bases: TGCAGTGCTAGGAGCCTCTTGGCGGGTGGCTACACCTTC.

This clonotype was detected only a few times. V and J are TRBV5-5 and TRBJ2-6; D is unclear. The V and J ends lost 5 bases and 4 bases respectively, with 7 bases between them. Germline lookup yields CDR1 SGHKS and CDR2 YYEKEE (reference sequence). The length of the CDR3 is 13 residues. Written as DNA, the CDR3 is TGTGCCAGCAGGCCGGTCGGGGCCAACGTCCTGACTTTC. Protein sequence: CASRPVGANVLTF. The full variable domain, rest sourced from reference TRBV5-5 and TRBJ2-6, is DAGVTQSPTHLIKTRGQQVTLRCSPISGHKSVSWYQQVLGQGPQFIFQYYEKEERGRGNFPDRFSARQFPNYSSELNVNALLLGDSALYLCASRPVGANVLTFGAGSRLTVL.

The table lists this clonotype with a few counts. This chain links TRBV11-3 with TRBJ2-3; D may correspond to TRBD1 or TRBD2 (6 bases each). The germline gives CDR1 SGHNT, CDR2 YENEEA. This CDR3 region has 15 residues. V shed 1 base and J shed 6 bases, with 14 bases lying between them. This CDR3 reads CASSLGGDGGDTQYF. CDR3 bases: TGTGCCAGCAGCTTAGGGGGCGACGGGGGCGATACGCAGTATTTT.

This clonotype occurred a few times. V and J are TRBV5-1 and TRBJ2-1; TRBD2 matches at 10 bases. Trimming removed 2 bases from V and 4 bases from J; junction bases left unmatched: 12. CDR1 and CDR2 (germline): SGHRS, YFSETQ. The CDR3 consists of 18 residues. CDR3 protein: CASSLGTPGLAQYNEQFF. In DNA form, the CDR3 reads TGCGCCAGCAGCTTAGGAACTCCGGGACTAGCGCAATACAATGAGCAGTTCTTC. The full variable domain, rest sourced from reference TRBV5-1 and TRBJ2-1, is KAGVTQTPRYLIKTRGQQVTLSCSPISGHRSVSWYQQTPGQGLQFLFEYFSETQRNKGNFPGRFSGRQFSNSRSEMNVSTLELGDSALYLCASSLGTPGLAQYNEQFFGPGTRLTVL.

V is TRBV18 and J is TRBJ1-1; maybe TRBD1 (5 bases). This CDR3 comprises 14 residues. Trimming stripped 3 bases from V and 6 bases from J, with 14 bases between. Germline V gives CDR1 KGHSH, CDR2 LQKENI. CDR3 protein: CASSPGDGRSEAFF. The CDR3 nucleotides are TGTGCCAGCTCACCGGGGGACGGGAGATCTGAAGCTTTCTTT.

There are a few counts of this clonotype. The chain joins TRBV6-1 to TRBJ2-2, with D perhaps TRBD2 (7 bases). The CDR3 contains 16 residues. V was shortened by 6 bases and J by 6 bases, with 20 bases between the two germline ends. Looked up from germline, CDR1 is MNHNS and CDR2 is SASEGT. The CDR3 reads CASSPGGGGMAGELFF. The DNA of the CDR3 is TGTGCCAGCAGCCCCGGAGGGGGGGGTATGGCCGGGGAGCTGTTTTTT.

As to this clonotype: Relative to the germline gene, one junction end is altered; a read error may explain this. The V and J genes are TRBV20-1 and TRBJ2-3, with 14 bases that match TRBD2. This CDR3 has 16 amino acids. Germline V gives CDR1 DFQATT, CDR2 SNEGSKA (reference sequence). The CDR3 sequence is CCARGGLAGVGDTQYF. The CDR3, as DNA: TGCTGTGCTAGAGGGGGACTAGCGGGAGTTGGAGATACGCAGTATTTT.

This clonotype was observed a few times. The J gene is TRBJ2-3, the V gene TRBV9, with D unresolved. The germline V gene has CDR1 SGDLS and CDR2 YYNGEE. This CDR3 has 13 residues. With 0 bases removed from V and 6 bases from J, the gap between germline ends came to 8 bases. The DNA for the CDR3 is TGTGCCAGCAGCGTAGATTCCTCGGATACGCAGTATTTT. This encodes CASSVDSSDTQYF.

This chain links TRBV6-1 with TRBJ1-2, with 9 positions matching TRBD1. The germline V gene encodes CDR1 MNHNS and CDR2 SASEGT. The CDR3 spans 15 residues. Unmatched junction bases numbered 4, after V lost 2 bases and J lost 3 bases. The DNA of the CDR3 is TGTGCCAGCAGTGAACGGGGACAGGGCCACTATGGCTACACCTTC. This codes for CASSERGQGHYGYTF.

In this sample, this clonotype turned up many times. The genes are TRBV10-1 and TRBJ2-1, with TRBD1 identical over 12 bases. V trimming: 7 bases; J trimming: 9 bases; junction bases outside the gene matches: 7. The CDR3 runs 14 residues. CDR1 WNHNN and CDR2 SYGVQD come from the germline V gene (reference sequence). The CDR3 coding sequence is TGCGCCAGCAACCCGGGACAGGGGGCCGGTGAGCAGTTCTTC. This codes for CASNPGQGAGEQFF.

The J gene is TRBJ2-5, the V gene TRBV29-1; 13 bases agree with TRBD2. This CDR3 has 14 residues. The J segment lost 6 bases and the V segment lost 4 bases, leaving 5 bases of the junction unmatched. The germline V gene encodes CDR1 SQVTM and CDR2 ANQGSEA. The CDR3 reads CSVGRGLAGQTQYF. DNA of the CDR3: TGCAGCGTTGGGAGGGGACTAGCGGGACAGACCCAGTACTTC.

In this sample, this clonotype turned up many times. V is TRBV6-6 and J is TRBJ2-1; D tentatively reads TRBD1 or TRBD2 (5 bases each). This CDR3 is 12 amino acids long. Deletions cut 5 bases from V and 8 bases from J, with 10 bases between. Germline V gene lookup returns CDR1 MNHNY and CDR2 SVGAGI (reference sequence). The DNA of the CDR3 is TGTGCCAGCAGTCCCCGGGGCGATGAGCAGTTCTTC. Translating it yields CASSPRGDEQFF.

This clonotype was picked up a small number of times. This chain links TRBV20-1 with TRBJ1-3; 7 nucleotides match TRBD1. The V segment lost 5 bases and the J segment 0 bases; nucleotides outside the gene matches: 4. Germline V gene lookup returns CDR1 DFQATT and CDR2 SNEGSKA (reference sequence). This CDR3 has 14 residues. CDR3: CSALTGSSGNTIYF. For the CDR3, the DNA is TGCAGTGCTTTGACAGGGAGCTCTGGAAACACCATATATTTT.

This clonotype was detected many times. The chain joins TRBV4-2 to TRBJ1-2; 8 bases agree with TRBD1. V lost 1 base, J lost 5 bases, and 9 bases stayed unmatched. CDR1 is LGHNA, CDR2 YNFKEQ, per germline. The CDR3 is 16 amino acids. The CDR3 nucleotides are TGTGCCAGCAGCCAAGGGGATTCCAGGGGGCTTTATGGCTACACCTTC. Residues: CASSQGDSRGLYGYTF.

This clonotype was detected only a few times. The chain combines TRBV10-3 with TRBJ2-5; tentative D call: TRBD2 (6 bases). There are 14 residues in the CDR3. Germline V gene sequence: CDR1 ENHRY, CDR2 SYGVKD. V lost 7 bases and J lost 3, with 15 bases in between. CDR3 nucleotides: TGTGCCATCAAAAGTATTTCGGGGGAAGAGACCCAGTACTTC. It encodes CAIKSISGEETQYF.

The rearrangement links TRBV7-8 to TRBJ1-1; a weak D match, TRBD1 (6 bases). Germline CDR1 is SGHVS and CDR2 is FQNEAQ. The CDR3 totals 16 residues. The V end lost 4 bases, the J end lost 6 bases, and 21 bases lay between the germline ends. CDR3 sequence (DNA): TGTGCCAGCAGCTCCCGGGGGCGGCCCTTAAGGGCTGAAGCTTTCTTT. Translated: CASSSRGRPLRAEAFF.

The chain uses TRBV6-1 and TRBJ2-3, with 7 nucleotides matching TRBD2. CDR1 is MNHNS and CDR2 is SASEGT in the germline V gene. The J segment lost 6 bases and the V segment lost 5 bases, leaving 11 bases of the junction unmatched. This CDR3 region has 15 residues. The CDR3 DNA follows: TGTGCCAGCAGTTTAGCGCGGGAGTACGGGGATACGCAGTATTTT. It codes for CASSLAREYGDTQYF.

The rearrangement uses TRBV29-1 and TRBJ2-7, with D possibly being TRBD1 (6 bases). This CDR3 region has 11 residues. Germline V CDR1 and CDR2: SQVTM, ANQGSEA. The germline V and J ends were trimmed by 5 bases and 8 bases, with 13 bases remaining between them. Here the CDR3 DNA reads TGCAGCGTTTCCAGGGGCGAGAAGCAGTACTTC. It is translated as CSVSRGEKQYF.

The chain links TRBV7-2 to TRBJ2-4; 8 bases align to TRBD2. Germline V gives CDR1 SGHTA, CDR2 FQGNSA. J lost 4 bases, V lost 5 bases, and 4 bases had no gene match. This CDR3 spans 14 amino acids. The CDR3 nucleotides read TGTGCCAGCAGCCCACTAGCGGTGAAAAACATTCAGTACTTC. Protein sequence: CASSPLAVKNIQYF. The complete variable domain, with remaining parts taken from reference TRBV7-2 and TRBJ2-4, reads GAGVSQSPSNKVTEKGKDVELRCDPISGHTALYWYRQSLGQGLEFLIYFQGNSAPDKSGLPSDRFSAERTGGSVSTLTIQRTQQEDSAVYLCASSPLAVKNIQYFGAGTRLSVL.

The rearrangement joins TRBV6-2 or TRBV6-3 to TRBJ1-5; maybe TRBD1 (5 bases). V dropped 4 bases and J dropped 3 bases, with 16 bases sitting between them. This CDR3 comprises 16 residues. CDR1 is MNHEY and CDR2 is SVGEGT in the germline V gene. This CDR3 is CASSWDGGHNNQPQHF. As DNA, the CDR3 is TGTGCCAGCAGTTGGGACGGGGGTCACAACAATCAGCCCCAGCATTTT.

This clonotype was picked up a small number of times. The V and J genes are TRBV30 and TRBJ2-4; either TRBD1 or TRBD2 may supply D (5 bases each). The V end was cut by 8 bases, the J end by 6 bases, with 11 bases between. Germline CDR1 is GTSNPN and CDR2 is SVGIG (reference sequence). The CDR3 runs to 11 residues. CDR3 coding DNA: TGTGCCGGGGCTAGCAGAAACATTCAGTACTTC. Protein product: CAGASRNIQYF.